This T cell receptor beta chain was sequenced during a study of shared clonotypes between healthy human individuals. Points from the study as a whole: Larger estimated richness was generally seen in naive subsets than in memory subsets.

The germline CDR1 and CDR2 sequences are MNHEY and SMNVEV (reference sequence). V was cut by 4 bases and J by 1 base, with 7 bases left in between. The CDR3 runs to 14 residues. CD45RO-negative, CCR7-selected cells formed the naive CD8 fraction, which excluded terminally differentiated effector memory CD45RA+ cells. The material for each subset, its genomic DNA, was split evenly across several immunoSEQ plates. It was around 220 ng DNA, 30,000 or so T cell genomes, that sorted-subset replicate PCRs used. Clones were read by immunoSEQ multiplex PCR, and TCRdb kept only the in-frame ones, dropping some. This table has around 1,900,000 clones, 85% to 95% appearing once. With respect to this clone: Its specificity is not known.

Sequences were obtained from naive CD8+ T cells from PBMCs. This clonotype was sampled from a man younger than 35 in good health. Some clones in this sample may be carry-over from other donors' samples. This chain joins TRBV27 and TRBJ2-2; TRBD1 might be the D (6 bases). The CDR3 region is CASSSTGNTGELFF. CDR3 nucleotides: TGTGCCAGCAGTTCGACAGGGAACACCGGGGAGCTGTTTTTT.